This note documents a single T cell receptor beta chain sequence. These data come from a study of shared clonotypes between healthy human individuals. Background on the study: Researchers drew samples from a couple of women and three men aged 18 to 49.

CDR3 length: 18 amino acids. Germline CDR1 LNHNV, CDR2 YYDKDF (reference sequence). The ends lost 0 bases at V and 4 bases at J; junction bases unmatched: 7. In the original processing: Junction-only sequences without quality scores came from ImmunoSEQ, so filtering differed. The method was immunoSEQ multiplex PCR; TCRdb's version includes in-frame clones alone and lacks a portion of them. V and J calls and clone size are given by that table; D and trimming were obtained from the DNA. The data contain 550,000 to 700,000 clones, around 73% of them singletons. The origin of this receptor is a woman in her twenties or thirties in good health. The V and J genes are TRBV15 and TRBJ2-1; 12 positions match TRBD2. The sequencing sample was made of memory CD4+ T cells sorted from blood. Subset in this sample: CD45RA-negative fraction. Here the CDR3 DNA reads TGTGCCACCAGCAGAGATAGACTAGCGGGAGAAGGTTACAATGAGCAGTTCTTC. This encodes CATSRDRLAGEGYNEQFF.